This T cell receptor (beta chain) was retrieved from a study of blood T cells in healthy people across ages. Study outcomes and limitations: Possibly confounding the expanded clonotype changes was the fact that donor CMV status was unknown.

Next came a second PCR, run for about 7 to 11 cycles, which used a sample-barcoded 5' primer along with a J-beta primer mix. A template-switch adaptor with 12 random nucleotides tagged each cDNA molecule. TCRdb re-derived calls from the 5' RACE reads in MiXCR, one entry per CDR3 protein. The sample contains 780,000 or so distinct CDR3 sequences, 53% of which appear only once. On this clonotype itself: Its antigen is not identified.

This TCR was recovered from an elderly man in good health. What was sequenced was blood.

CDR3 nucleotides: TGTGCCATCAGTGATTTTGCGATCTTAAACTATGGCTACACCTTC. Protein: CAISDFAILNYGYTF. This chain links TRBV10-3 with TRBJ1-2; D gene uncertain. The CDR3 has 15 amino acids. From germline, CDR1 is ENHRY and CDR2 SYGVKD. V lost 3 bases to trimming and J lost 2 bases, with 13 bases between them.